Each of the 26 T cell receptor beta chains below was sequenced from the same sample in a study of blood T cell repertoires in COVID-19. Produced via immunoSEQ multiplex PCR; TCRdb's table is partial and in-frame only. The sample yields 210,000 or so clones, 86% seen once. The sequencing input was PBMCs or T cells enriched from blood (not recorded which). The receptor set was obtained from a woman in her forties or fifties in a cohort exposed to, infected with or recovered from COVID-19 (not recorded which).

This chain joins TRBV29-1 and TRBJ2-3; 10 nucleotides agree with TRBD1. The trim removed 8 bases at V and 0 bases at J, leaving 8 bases unmatched. This CDR3 is 15 amino acids long. The germline V gene has CDR1 SQVTM and CDR2 ANQGSEA. CDR3 nucleotides: TGCAGCTTTCGGACAGGGGGAGATAGCACAGATACGCAGTATTTT. Protein product: CSFRTGGDSTDTQYF.

The rearrangement joins TRBV5-4 to TRBJ1-5, with 9 positions matching TRBD1. The V and J ends lost 4 bases and 6 bases, in that order; junction bases with no gene match: 17. Germline V gives CDR1 SGHNT, CDR2 YYREEE (reference sequence). CDR3 length equals 18 residues. The CDR3, as DNA: TGTGCCAGCAGCGTCGGGACAGGGTCGGGGGGGGTGGCTCAGCCCCAGCATTTT. Amino acids: CASSVGTGSGGVAQPQHF.

This chain joins TRBV28 and TRBJ1-5; 7 bases are a match to TRBD1. J lost 4 bases, V lost 3 bases, and 3 bases had no gene match. The germline CDR1 and CDR2 sequences are MDHEN and SYDVKM. The CDR3 has 14 residues. The CDR3 DNA reads TGTGCCAGCAGTTTGGGGACAGAGAATCAGCCCCAGCATTTT. Translation gives CASSLGTENQPQHF.

V gene TRBV6-5 combines with J gene TRBJ1-2; D not certain. V was shortened by 5 bases and J by 0 bases, with 13 bases between the two germline ends. The CDR3 has 15 residues. CDR1 MNHEY and CDR2 SVGAGI come from the germline V gene. The CDR3 nucleotides are TGTGCCAGCAGTCCCCGAGGGAGTACTAACTATGGCTACACCTTC. Protein sequence: CASSPRGSTNYGYTF.

The CDR3 DNA reads TGTGCCAGCAGCCCCGGACAGGGATCATACAATGAGCAGTTCTTC. The encoded protein is CASSPGQGSYNEQFF. The J gene is TRBJ2-1, the V gene TRBV11-3, with 8 bases matching TRBD1. Germline V lookup: CDR1 SGHNT, CDR2 YENEEA. The CDR3 is made up of 15 amino acids. Trimming removed 5 bases from V and 4 bases from J; junction bases left unmatched: 7.

This chain joins TRBV7-9 and TRBJ2-2, with D tentatively TRBD2 (5 bases). The germline V gene has CDR1 SEHNR and CDR2 FQNEAQ (reference sequence). V dropped 4 bases and J dropped 7 bases, with 25 bases sitting between them. The CDR3 covers 18 residues. CDR3 region: CASSSPGSKWRRGGELFF. In DNA form, the CDR3 reads TGTGCCAGCAGCTCACCGGGGAGCAAATGGCGTCGGGGCGGGGAGCTGTTTTTT.

V usage is TRBV2 and J usage is TRBJ2-7; 9 bases line up with TRBD1. The germline V gene has CDR1 SNHLY and CDR2 FYNNEI. CDR3 length: 14 residues. The V and J ends lost 7 bases and 3 bases, in that order; junction bases with no gene match: 7. The DNA of the CDR3 is TGTGCCAGCACCACCGGGACAGGGAGCTACGAGCAGTACTTC. This codes for CASTTGTGSYEQYF.

This sequence joins TRBV4-1 and TRBJ1-6; perhaps TRBD1 as D (6 bases). This CDR3 region has 13 residues. CDR1 MGHRA and CDR2 YSYEKL come from the germline V gene. Trimming pared 9 bases from V and 2 bases from J, leaving 8 bases between. CDR3 sequence: CASRTAYNSPLHF. CDR3 bases: TGCGCCAGTAGGACAGCCTATAATTCACCCCTCCACTTT.

Only one count was recorded for this clone. V gene TRBV4-2 combines with J gene TRBJ2-2; perhaps TRBD2 as D (5 bases). From germline, CDR1 is LGHNA and CDR2 YNFKEQ. This CDR3 contains 18 residues. Trimming removed 1 base at V and 4 bases at J, with 19 bases between. CDR3 coding DNA: TGTGCCAGCAGCCAAGCCCCCCCCGGAAGCGGAGGCACCGGGGAGCTGTTTTTT. Translating it yields CASSQAPPGSGGTGELFF.

This sequence joins TRBV30 and TRBJ2-1; 8 nucleotides agree with TRBD2. Unmatched junction bases numbered 5, after V lost 4 bases and J lost 9 bases. Germline-derived CDR1 and CDR2 are GTSNPN and SVGIG (reference sequence). The CDR3 spans 12 residues. Here the CDR3 DNA reads TGTGCCTGGAACGGGGGGGGCAGTGAGCAGTTCTTC. This encodes CAWNGGGSEQFF.

This chain connects TRBV2 to TRBJ1-2, with 10 bases identical to TRBD1. The CDR3 spans 15 residues. Germline-derived CDR1 and CDR2 are SNHLY and FYNNEI. With V trimmed by 6 bases and J by 4 bases, 8 bases remained unmatched. The CDR3 spells CASRDRQGAAYGYTF. For the CDR3, the DNA is TGTGCCAGCAGGGATAGACAGGGGGCAGCCTATGGCTACACCTTC.

This clone appeared once. This chain links TRBV7-2 with TRBJ2-2; 12 bases agree with TRBD2. V trimming: 2 bases; J trimming: 4 bases; junction bases outside the gene matches: 5. Germline-derived CDR1 and CDR2 are SGHTA and FQGNSA. CDR3 length: 17 residues. CDR3 amino acids: CASSLLAGGLGTGELFF. The CDR3 bases are TGTGCCAGCAGCTTACTAGCGGGGGGGCTCGGCACCGGGGAGCTGTTTTTT.

This rearrangement joins TRBV5-1 to TRBJ1-4, with D perhaps matching TRBD1 (6 bases). CDR1 is SGHRS, CDR2 YFSETQ, per germline. The CDR3 is 13 amino acids. Trimming removed 3 bases at V and 5 bases at J, with 8 bases between. The DNA for the CDR3 is TGCGCCAGCAGCTACGACAGGAATGAAAAACTGTTTTTT. This encodes CASSYDRNEKLFF.

This clone was picked up one time. This chain connects TRBV7-2 to TRBJ1-2; the D gene is possibly TRBD1 (5 bases). V shed 0 bases and J shed 5 bases, with 13 bases lying between them. Germline CDR1 reads SGHTA; CDR2 reads FQGNSA. This CDR3 is 15 amino acids long. Written as DNA, the CDR3 is TGTGCCAGCAGCTTAGCGGGGACTCCGGAGTATGGCTACACCTTC. This encodes CASSLAGTPEYGYTF. Looking up the rest from reference TRBV7-2 and TRBJ1-2 gives the full variable domain: GAGVSQSPSNKVTEKGKDVELRCDPISGHTALYWYRQSLGQGLEFLIYFQGNSAPDKSGLPSDRFSAERTGGSVSTLTIQRTQQEDSAVYLCASSLAGTPEYGYTFGSGTRLTVV.

The chain combines TRBV5-4 with TRBJ1-1, with 9 bases identical to TRBD1. J was trimmed by 10 bases and V by 4 bases; bases with no gene match: 11. The V gene's germline CDR1 is SGHNT and CDR2 YYREEE (reference sequence). The CDR3 covers 14 residues. In DNA form, the CDR3 reads TGTGCCAGCAGCCCCACCACACAGGGGGCTTCAGCTTTCTTT. Its protein is CASSPTTQGASAFF.

This clone was detected a few times. The rearrangement uses TRBV4-3 and TRBJ1-6; D is undetermined. Trimming pared 1 base from V and 6 bases from J, leaving 10 bases between. The CDR3 has 15 residues. CDR1 and CDR2 from the germline V gene are LGHNA and YSLEER. The CDR3, as DNA: TGCGCCAGCAGCCAAGGTCGTAGCAGTAATTCACCCCTCCACTTT. It codes for CASSQGRSSNSPLHF.

This clone came up a few times. The V gene is TRBV5-1, the J gene TRBJ2-5; TRBD1 matches 7 bases. V lost 1 base to trimming and J lost 2 bases; unmatched junction nucleotides: 5. CDR1 is SGHRS, CDR2 YFSETQ, per germline. The CDR3 runs 15 residues. The CDR3 DNA sequence: TGCGCCAGCAGCTTGTCCGGACAGGCGCAAGAGACCCAGTACTTC. Its translation is CASSLSGQAQETQYF.

V and J are TRBV9 and TRBJ1-1; 8 positions agree with TRBD1. The V segment lost 4 bases and the J segment 3 bases; nucleotides outside the gene matches: 5. Germline loops: CDR1 SGDLS, CDR2 YYNGEE. This CDR3 spans 14 amino acids. The CDR3 DNA sequence: TGTGCCAGCAGCCTCGGACAGGGACACACTGAAGCTTTCTTT. Translating gives CASSLGQGHTEAFF.

This chain joins TRBV5-8 and TRBJ2-7; D might be TRBD1 (6 bases). The CDR3 is 14 residues long. CDR1 is SGHTS and CDR2 is YDEGEE in the germline V gene. Trimming left V 0 bases short and J 0 bases short, with 7 bases between. The CDR3 nucleotides are TGTGCCAGCAGCTTGGGGGACATCTCCTACGAGCAGTACTTC. It codes for CASSLGDISYEQYF.

This clone has just one count. The chain couples TRBV10-3 to TRBJ1-2; 7 bases are shared with TRBD1. Germline V lookup: CDR1 ENHRY, CDR2 SYGVKD. The CDR3 runs 13 residues. J lost 0 bases, V lost 8 bases, and 3 bases had no gene match. The CDR3 region has the DNA TGTGCCATCTACAGGGGAGCTAACTATGGCTACACCTTC. This gives the protein CAIYRGANYGYTF.

The rearrangement links TRBV7-2 to TRBJ1-5; D is undetermined. The CDR3 contains 11 residues. Germline lookup yields CDR1 SGHTA and CDR2 FQGNSA. V lost 4 bases and J lost 9, with 7 bases in between. The CDR3 sequence: CASSSRGPQHF. The DNA for the CDR3 is TGTGCCAGCAGCTCTCGGGGGCCCCAGCATTTT.

The chain has TRBV4-3 and TRBJ2-5; unclear D gene. This CDR3 has 12 amino acids. Trimming took 0 bases from V and 4 from J, leaving 3 bases between them. Looked up from germline, CDR1 is LGHNA and CDR2 is YSLEER. DNA of the CDR3: TGCGCCAGCAGCCAAGATCGAGAGACCCAGTACTTC. This codes for CASSQDRETQYF.

This clone is a singleton in its sample. The chain has TRBV7-2 and TRBJ2-3; 9 bases line up with TRBD2. The CDR3 totals 14 residues. Germline trimming cut 1 base from V and 8 bases from J; bases unmatched to any gene: 4. CDR1 and CDR2 from the germline V gene are SGHTA and FQGNSA. CDR3 DNA: TGTGCCAGCAGCTTAGAGGCGGGGGGGGTTACGCAGTATTTT. Amino acid sequence: CASSLEAGGVTQYF.

This clone has only a few counts. The chain links TRBV3-1 (or the pseudogene TRBV3-2) to TRBJ2-3, with D possibly matching TRBD1 (5 bases). The CDR3 contains 15 residues. Trimming left V 2 bases short and J 3 bases short, with 12 bases between. CDR1 LGHDT and CDR2 YNNKEL come from the germline V gene (reference sequence). CDR3 amino acids: CASSQFQGLTDTQYF. The CDR3 bases are TGTGCCAGCAGCCAATTTCAGGGCCTGACAGATACGCAGTATTTT.

The chain couples TRBV2 to TRBJ2-1, with a possible D match to TRBD2 (6 bases). The CDR3 is 14 amino acids. Germline V CDR1 and CDR2: SNHLY, FYNNEI. V lost 9 bases and J 3 bases, leaving 15 bases between the germline ends. Written as DNA, the CDR3 is TGTGCCAGTTCGGACGGAGGGTTCTACAATGAGCAGTTCTTC. Translation gives CASSDGGFYNEQFF.

This chain joins TRBV3-1 (or the pseudogene TRBV3-2) and TRBJ2-5; D call uncertain. The CDR3 consists of 13 residues. V shed 4 bases and J shed 0 bases, with 6 bases lying between them. Germline V lookup: CDR1 LGHDT, CDR2 YNNKEL (reference sequence). The chain's CDR3 is CASSPHNQETQYF. The CDR3 bases are TGTGCCAGCAGCCCACACAACCAAGAGACCCAGTACTTC.